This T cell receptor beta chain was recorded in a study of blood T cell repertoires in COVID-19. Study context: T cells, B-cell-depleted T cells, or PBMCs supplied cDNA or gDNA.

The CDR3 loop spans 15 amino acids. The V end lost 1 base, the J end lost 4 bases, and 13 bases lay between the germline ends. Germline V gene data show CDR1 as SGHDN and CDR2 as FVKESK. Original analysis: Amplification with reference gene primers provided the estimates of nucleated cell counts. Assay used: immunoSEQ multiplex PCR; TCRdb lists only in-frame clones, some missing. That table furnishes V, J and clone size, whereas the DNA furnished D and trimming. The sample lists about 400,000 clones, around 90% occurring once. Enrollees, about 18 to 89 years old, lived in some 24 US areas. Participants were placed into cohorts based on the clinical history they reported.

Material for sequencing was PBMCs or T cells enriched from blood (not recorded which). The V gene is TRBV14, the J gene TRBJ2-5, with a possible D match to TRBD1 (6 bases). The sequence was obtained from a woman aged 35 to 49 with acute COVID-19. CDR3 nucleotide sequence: TGTGCCAGCAGCCAAGTGGGGACACTGGGAGAGACCCAGTACTTC. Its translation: CASSQVGTLGETQYF.